Shown below are 19 T cell receptor beta chains from a single sample sequenced in a study of Graves' ophthalmopathy and Graves' hyperthyroidism. TCR beta CDR3 regions were amplified from RNA transcripts. First-round RT-PCR used HTBI primers; second-round multiplex PCR followed. TCRdb itself ran the multiplex PCR reads through MiXCR, one entry per CDR3 protein. The data contain a few hundred thousand distinct CDR3 sequences, 15% of them singletons. Source material: peripheral blood. The source is a woman in her late teens or twenties with stable Graves' hyperthyroidism.

There are many counts of this clonotype. This chain joins TRBV7-8 and TRBJ2-3; D call uncertain. The CDR3 length is 12 residues. Germline values: CDR1 SGHVS, CDR2 FQNEAQ. V gave up 4 bases and J gave up 6 bases, with 8 bases separating them. The CDR3, as DNA: TGTGCCAGCAGCTCCCATAGCGATACGCAGTATTTT. It yields the protein CASSSHSDTQYF.

This clonotype was counted only a few times. V is TRBV5-1 and J is TRBJ2-2; D is possibly TRBD1 (6 bases). This CDR3 is built from 16 residues. Germline values: CDR1 SGHRS, CDR2 YFSETQ. V was cut by 2 bases and J by 5 bases, with 16 bases left in between. DNA for the CDR3: TGCGCCAGCAGCTTCCCACAGGGAACTGGGACCGGGGAGCTGTTTTTT. Protein product: CASSFPQGTGTGELFF.

This clonotype was picked up many times. This chain uses TRBV20-1 with TRBJ1-2; D remains unclear. Per the germline V gene, CDR1 is DFQATT and CDR2 is SNEGSKA (reference sequence). This CDR3 spans 15 amino acids. V was clipped by 3 bases and J by 4 bases, with 18 bases between them. The CDR3 sequence is CSARPLVVTPYGYTF. CDR3 sequence (DNA): TGCAGTGCTAGGCCCCTAGTGGTCACTCCCTATGGCTACACCTTC.

This clonotype has ten or more counts. The DNA for the CDR3 is TGTGCCAGTAGTATACGGAGTGGGGGGAATCAGCCCCAGCATTTT. It is translated as CASSIRSGGNQPQHF. The chain recombines TRBV19 with TRBJ1-5, with a tentative D call TRBD1 (5 bases). This CDR3 has 15 amino acids. V was trimmed by 2 bases and J by 4 bases, leaving 12 bases between them. CDR1 LNHDA and CDR2 SQIVND come from the germline V gene (reference sequence).

This clonotype was found many times. The rearrangement uses TRBV7-3 and TRBJ2-5; the match to TRBD1 covers 11 bases. The CDR3 runs 15 residues. Unmatched junction bases numbered 5, after V lost 3 bases and J lost 5 bases. Germline V gene data show CDR1 as SGHTA and CDR2 as FQGTGA. The CDR3 DNA sequence: TGTGCCAGCAGCTTCGGGACAGGGGGATCCGAGACCCAGTACTTC. It specifies CASSFGTGGSETQYF. Full variable domain (rest looked up from reference TRBV7-3 and TRBJ2-5): GAGVSQTPSNKVTEKGKYVELRCDPISGHTALYWYRQSLGQGPEFLIYFQGTGAADDSGLPNDRFFAVRPEGSVSTLKIQRTERGDSAVYLCASSFGTGGSETQYFGPGTRLLVL.

This clonotype was counted a few times. This CDR3 reads CASSYDKGPGAFF. In DNA, the CDR3 is TGTGCCAGCAGTTACGACAAAGGGCCTGGAGCTTTCTTT. The J gene is TRBJ1-1, the V gene TRBV6-5, with D unresolved. V was cut by 2 bases and J by 10 bases, with 14 bases left in between. CDR1 MNHEY and CDR2 SVGAGI come from the germline V gene. The length of the CDR3 is 13 residues.

This clonotype showed up just a few times. V and J are TRBV7-3 and TRBJ2-2; possibly TRBD2 for D (7 bases). Germline lookup yields CDR1 SGHTA and CDR2 FQGTGA. CDR3 length: 13 amino acids. V dropped 5 bases and J dropped 6 bases, with 10 bases sitting between them. The CDR3 reads CASSKGGSGELFF. DNA for the CDR3: TGTGCCAGCAGCAAGGGGGGGTCCGGGGAGCTGTTTTTT.

This clonotype has ten or more counts. J is TRBJ1-5 and V is TRBV28; weak D call: TRBD1 (6 bases). The germline V gene encodes CDR1 MDHEN and CDR2 SYDVKM. Deletions cut 1 base from V and 9 bases from J, with 10 bases between. There are 13 residues in the CDR3. CDR3 sequence (DNA): TGTGCCAGCAGTTTATCTCAGGGGCTGCCCCAGCATTTT. Translating gives CASSLSQGLPQHF.

This clonotype has ten or more counts. V and J are TRBV7-3 and TRBJ2-7, with 8 bases matching TRBD1. The CDR3 totals 15 residues. Germline CDR1 reads SGHTA; CDR2 reads FQGTGA. The V and J ends lost 0 bases and 3 bases, in that order; junction bases with no gene match: 4. The CDR3 DNA sequence: TGTGCCAGCAGCTTAACAGGGACAGGAAACTACGAGCAGTACTTC. This sequence encodes CASSLTGTGNYEQYF.

V gene TRBV19 combines with J gene TRBJ1-2; weak D call: TRBD1 (6 bases). CDR1 and CDR2 from the germline V gene are LNHDA and SQIVND (reference sequence). The CDR3 is 16 residues long. Trimming removed 4 bases from V and 5 bases from J, with 20 bases in between. CDR3 DNA sequence: TGTGCCAGTAGTACGAGGCAGGGGCTGGACCCGTATGGCTACACCTTC. It yields the protein CASSTRQGLDPYGYTF.

The table lists this clonotype with many counts. The chain employs TRBV7-2 and TRBJ1-2; no reliable D call. The CDR3 spans 13 residues. V lost 0 bases to trimming and J lost 2 bases, with 4 bases between them. CDR1 and CDR2 (germline): SGHTA, FQGNSA. The CDR3 region is CASSLADNYGYTF. The CDR3 coding sequence is TGTGCCAGCAGCTTAGCCGACAACTATGGCTACACCTTC.

The gene calls are TRBV30 and TRBJ2-5; D unclear. The CDR3 is 12 amino acids. Per the germline V gene, CDR1 is GTSNPN and CDR2 is SVGIG (reference sequence). Trimming pared 0 bases from V and 7 bases from J, leaving 9 bases between. The CDR3, as DNA: TGTGCCTGGAGTGTCAAAGTGGGGACCCAGTACTTC. Protein sequence: CAWSVKVGTQYF.

In its sample, this clonotype was seen a few times. The chain has TRBV7-9 and TRBJ2-5; D may be TRBD1 (6 bases). V was pared by 5 bases and J by 5 bases, with 18 bases between. Germline loops: CDR1 SEHNR, CDR2 FQNEAQ (reference sequence). The CDR3 runs 15 residues. This chain's CDR3 is CASSKSLQGKETQYF. The CDR3 DNA reads TGTGCCAGCAGCAAGTCCCTCCAGGGGAAGGAGACCCAGTACTTC.

The V gene is TRBV4-1, the J gene TRBJ1-3; D remains unclear. Germline V gene lookup returns CDR1 MGHRA and CDR2 YSYEKL. The CDR3 spans 16 residues. Deletions cut 3 bases from V and 0 bases from J, with 12 bases between. CDR3 in DNA: TGCGCCAGCAGCCAGGGTAGGGCCTACTCTGGAAACACCATATATTTT. It specifies CASSQGRAYSGNTIYF.

This clonotype was recorded at least ten times. The chain couples TRBV20-1 to TRBJ1-1; D might be TRBD1 (6 bases). The germline CDR1 and CDR2 sequences are DFQATT and SNEGSKA (reference sequence). V was cut by 0 bases and J by 4 bases, with 15 bases left in between. The CDR3 consists of 15 residues. The CDR3 coding sequence is TGCAGTGCTAGAGATCCAGCAGGGGCTGGCACTGAAGCTTTCTTT. It translates to CSARDPAGAGTEAFF.

CDR3 DNA: TGTGCCAGCAGTTTCGGGGGGGGTTACTATGGCTACACCTTC. It codes for CASSFGGGYYGYTF. The chain recombines TRBV12-3 or TRBV12-4 with TRBJ1-2; TRBD1 might be the D (5 bases). V was clipped by 3 bases and J by 3 bases, with 11 bases between them. This CDR3 has 14 amino acids.

This clonotype was seen more than once but under ten times. This rearrangement joins TRBV19 to TRBJ2-5, with D unresolved. The CDR3 is 13 amino acids. Trimming took 4 bases from V and 2 from J, leaving 8 bases between them. CDR1 is LNHDA, CDR2 SQIVND, per germline (reference sequence). CDR3 loop: CASSSAVQETQYF. In DNA, the CDR3 is TGTGCCAGTAGTAGTGCAGTACAAGAGACCCAGTACTTC.

This clonotype was counted only a few times. The chain has TRBV16 and TRBJ2-3; no clear D gene. Trimming pared 1 base from V and 3 bases from J, leaving 8 bases between. The CDR3 is 14 amino acids. Germline CDR1 reads KGHSY; CDR2 reads FQNENV. CDR3 sequence reads: CASSQYQGTDTQYF. DNA for the CDR3: TGTGCCAGCAGCCAATATCAAGGGACAGATACGCAGTATTTT.

In its sample, this clonotype was seen a few times. This chain uses TRBV7-9 with TRBJ2-7; possibly TRBD1 for D (7 bases). This CDR3 has 14 amino acids. The V end lost 3 bases, the J end lost 4 bases, and 13 bases lay between the germline ends. CDR1 and CDR2 (germline): SEHNR, FQNEAQ (reference sequence). The CDR3 loop reads CASSLEGAQYEQYF. DNA of the CDR3: TGTGCCAGCAGCTTGGAGGGGGCGCAATACGAGCAGTACTTC.